Following are 5 T cell receptor beta chains from one sample sequenced in a study of blood T cell repertoires in COVID-19. The method was immunoSEQ multiplex PCR; TCRdb's version includes in-frame clones alone and lacks a portion of them. The top ten hold about 7% of the sample, which has about 66,000 clones, 82% seen once. Material for sequencing was peripheral blood. The receptors stem from a man in his fifties or sixties with acute or convalescent COVID-19.

CDR3 sequence reads: CASADRVNQPQHF. The CDR3 DNA reads as TGTGCTAGTGCCGACAGGGTTAATCAGCCCCAGCATTTT. The rearrangement joins TRBV12-5 to TRBJ1-5, with 7 nucleotides matching TRBD1. The CDR3 is 13 residues long. The junction had 4 bases not matched to a gene; V was cut back by 7 bases and J by 4 bases. From germline, CDR1 is LGHNT and CDR2 FRNRAP. Full variable domain (outside the CDR3, taken from reference TRBV12-5 and TRBJ1-5): DARVTQTPRHKVTEMGQEVTMRCQPILGHNTVFWYRQTMMQGLELLAYFRNRAPLDDSGMPKDRFSAEMPDATLATLKIQPSEPRDSAVYFCASADRVNQPQHFGDGTRLSIL.

The chain carries TRBV4-3 and TRBJ2-7, with 8 positions matching TRBD2. Germline loops: CDR1 LGHNA, CDR2 YSLEER. The length of the CDR3 is 17 residues. After removal of 3 bases from V and 2 bases from J, the junction contained 12 bases not matched to a gene. The CDR3 sequence: CASSQALGSGGTYEQYV. The CDR3 DNA reads TGCGCCAGCAGCCAGGCCCTTGGGAGCGGGGGAACCTACGAGCAGTACGTC.

The rearrangement uses TRBV9 and TRBJ2-5; 7 nucleotides agree with TRBD2. Germline CDR1 is SGDLS and CDR2 is YYNGEE. J gave up 3 bases and V 2 bases, and 4 bases lay outside the gene matches. There are 14 residues in the CDR3. The CDR3 sequence is CASSVSSGEETQYF. In DNA form, the CDR3 reads TGTGCCAGCAGCGTTTCTAGCGGCGAAGAGACCCAGTACTTC.

A few counts support this clone. The rearrangement joins TRBV30 to TRBJ1-5; TRBD1 is a possible D gene (6 bases). This CDR3 has 15 amino acids. The germline gives CDR1 GTSNPN, CDR2 SVGIG (reference sequence). Trimming removed 0 bases from V and 4 bases from J, with 13 bases in between. This CDR3 is CAWSVRGGLNQPQHF. CDR3 coding DNA: TGTGCCTGGAGTGTACGAGGGGGTCTTAATCAGCCCCAGCATTTT.

The chain uses TRBV2 and TRBJ1-2, with D possibly TRBD1 on 6 matching bases. Germline loops: CDR1 SNHLY, CDR2 FYNNEI. V was clipped by 7 bases and J by 1 base, with 13 bases between them. The CDR3 has 14 residues. CDR3 amino acids: CASKELDSNYGYTF. CDR3 DNA sequence: TGTGCCAGCAAAGAATTGGACAGTAACTATGGCTACACCTTC.